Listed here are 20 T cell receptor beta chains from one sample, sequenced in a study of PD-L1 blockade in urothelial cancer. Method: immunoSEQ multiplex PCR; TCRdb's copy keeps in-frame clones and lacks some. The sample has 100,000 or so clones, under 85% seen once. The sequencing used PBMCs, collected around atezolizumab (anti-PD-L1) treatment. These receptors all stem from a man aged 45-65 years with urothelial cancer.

The CDR3 region is CASSRNLGEDRNTGELFF. CDR3 in DNA: TGTGCCAGCTCACGCAACCTGGGGGAGGATAGGAACACCGGGGAGCTGTTTTTT. The chain employs TRBV18 and TRBJ2-2; possible D gene TRBD2, 6 bases. There are 18 residues in the CDR3. CDR1 KGHSH and CDR2 LQKENI come from the germline V gene. V lost 4 bases and J lost 1, with 19 bases in between.

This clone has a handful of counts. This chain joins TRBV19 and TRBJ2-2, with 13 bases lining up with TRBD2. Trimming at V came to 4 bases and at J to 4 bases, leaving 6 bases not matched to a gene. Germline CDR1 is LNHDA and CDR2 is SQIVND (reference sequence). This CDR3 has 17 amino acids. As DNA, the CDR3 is TGTGCCAGTAGTACCATCCGGACTAGCGGGGGCACCGGGGAGCTGTTTTTT. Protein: CASSTIRTSGGTGELFF.

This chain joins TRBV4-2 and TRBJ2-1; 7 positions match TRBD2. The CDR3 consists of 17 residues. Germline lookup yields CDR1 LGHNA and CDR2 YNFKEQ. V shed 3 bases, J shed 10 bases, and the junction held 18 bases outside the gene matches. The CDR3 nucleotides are TGTGCCAGCAGCCACAGCGGGACTCGAGCCCGAGTGGGGGAGCAGTTCTTC. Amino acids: CASSHSGTRARVGEQFF.

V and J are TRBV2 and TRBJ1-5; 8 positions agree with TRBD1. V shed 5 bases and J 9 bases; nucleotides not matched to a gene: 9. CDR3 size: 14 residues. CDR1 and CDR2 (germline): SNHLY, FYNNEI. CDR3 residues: CASSTDRGGGPQHF. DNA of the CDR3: TGTGCCAGCAGTACCGACAGGGGTGGAGGGCCCCAGCATTTT.

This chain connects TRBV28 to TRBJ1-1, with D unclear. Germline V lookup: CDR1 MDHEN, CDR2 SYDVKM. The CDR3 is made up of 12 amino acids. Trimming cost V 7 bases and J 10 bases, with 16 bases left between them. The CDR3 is CASISGGLRAFF. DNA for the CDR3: TGTGCCAGCATCAGTGGAGGGCTGAGAGCTTTCTTT. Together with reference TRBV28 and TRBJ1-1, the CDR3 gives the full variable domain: DVKVTQSSRYLVKRTGEKVFLECVQDMDHENMFWYRQDPGLGLRLIYFSYDVKMKEKGDIPEGYSVSREKKERFSLILESASTNQTSMYLCASISGGLRAFFGQGTRLTVV.

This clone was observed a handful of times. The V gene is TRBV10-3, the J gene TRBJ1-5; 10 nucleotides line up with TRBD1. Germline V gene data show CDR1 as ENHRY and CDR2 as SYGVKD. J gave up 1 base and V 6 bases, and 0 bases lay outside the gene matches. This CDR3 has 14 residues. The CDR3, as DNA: TGTGCCATCAGGGACAGGGGGAGCAATCAGCCCCAGCATTTT. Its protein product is CAIRDRGSNQPQHF.

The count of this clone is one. The CDR3 nucleotides are TGTGCCAGCAGTGAATTTTGCAAAGCCTCCTACGAGCAGTACTTC. It yields the protein CASSEFCKASYEQYF. The chain recombines TRBV25-1 with TRBJ2-7; no definite D call. V was trimmed by 1 base and J by 0 bases, leaving 10 bases between them. CDR3 length: 15 residues. Germline V gives CDR1 MGHDK, CDR2 SYGVNS.

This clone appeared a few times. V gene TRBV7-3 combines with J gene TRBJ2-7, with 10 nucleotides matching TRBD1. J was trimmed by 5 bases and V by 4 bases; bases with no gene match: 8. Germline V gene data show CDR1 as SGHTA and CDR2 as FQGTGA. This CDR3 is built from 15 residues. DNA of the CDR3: TGTGCCAGCAGCTGGGCCGGGACAGGGGATAACGAGCAGTACTTC. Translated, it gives CASSWAGTGDNEQYF.

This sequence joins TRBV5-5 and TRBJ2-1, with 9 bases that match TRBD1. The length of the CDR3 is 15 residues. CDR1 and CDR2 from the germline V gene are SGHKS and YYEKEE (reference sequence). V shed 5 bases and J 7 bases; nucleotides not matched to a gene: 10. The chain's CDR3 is CASSWPGQGRNEQFF. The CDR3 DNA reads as TGTGCCAGCAGTTGGCCGGGACAGGGCCGTAATGAGCAGTTCTTC. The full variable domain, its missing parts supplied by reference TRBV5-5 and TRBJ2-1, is DAGVTQSPTHLIKTRGQQVTLRCSPISGHKSVSWYQQVLGQGPQFIFQYYEKEERGRGNFPDRFSARQFPNYSSELNVNALLLGDSALYLCASSWPGQGRNEQFFGPGTRLTVL.

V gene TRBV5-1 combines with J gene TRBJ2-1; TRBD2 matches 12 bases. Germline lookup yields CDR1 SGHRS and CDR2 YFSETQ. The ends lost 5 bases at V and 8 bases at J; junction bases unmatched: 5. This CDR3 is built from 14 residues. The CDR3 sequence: CASRLTSGGDEQFF. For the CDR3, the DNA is TGCGCCAGCAGGCTGACTAGCGGGGGCGATGAGCAGTTCTTC.

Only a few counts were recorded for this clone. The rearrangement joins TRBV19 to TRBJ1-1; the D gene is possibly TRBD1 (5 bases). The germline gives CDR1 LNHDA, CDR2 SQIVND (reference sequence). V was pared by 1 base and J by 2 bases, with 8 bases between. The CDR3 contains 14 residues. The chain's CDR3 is CASSIARTNTEAFF. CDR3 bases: TGTGCCAGTAGTATAGCCCGGACAAACACTGAAGCTTTCTTT.

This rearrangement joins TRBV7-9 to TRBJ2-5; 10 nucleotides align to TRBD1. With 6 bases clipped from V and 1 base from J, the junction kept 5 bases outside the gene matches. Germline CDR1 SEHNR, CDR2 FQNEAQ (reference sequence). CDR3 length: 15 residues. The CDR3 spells CASRGTGATQETQYF. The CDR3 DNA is TGTGCCAGCAGAGGGACAGGGGCAACCCAAGAGACCCAGTACTTC.

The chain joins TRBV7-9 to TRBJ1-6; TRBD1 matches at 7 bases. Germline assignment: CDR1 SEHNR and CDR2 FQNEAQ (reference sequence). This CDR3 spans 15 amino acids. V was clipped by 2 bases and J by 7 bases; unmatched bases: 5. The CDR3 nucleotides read TGTGCCAGCAGCTTAAGCGCAGGGGGAAATTCACCCCTCCACTTT. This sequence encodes CASSLSAGGNSPLHF.

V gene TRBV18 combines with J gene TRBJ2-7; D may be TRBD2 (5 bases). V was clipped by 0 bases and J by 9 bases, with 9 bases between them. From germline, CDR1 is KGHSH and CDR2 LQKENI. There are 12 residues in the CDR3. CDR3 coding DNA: TGTGCCAGCTCACCACCGGACTCCGGGCAGTACTTC. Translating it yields CASSPPDSGQYF.

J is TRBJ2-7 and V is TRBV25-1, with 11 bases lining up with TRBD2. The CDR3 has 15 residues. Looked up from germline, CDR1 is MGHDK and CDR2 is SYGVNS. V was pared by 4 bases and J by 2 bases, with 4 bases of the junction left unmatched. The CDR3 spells CASSAYSGRAYEQYF. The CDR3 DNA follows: TGTGCCAGCAGTGCCTATAGCGGGAGGGCCTACGAGCAGTACTTC.

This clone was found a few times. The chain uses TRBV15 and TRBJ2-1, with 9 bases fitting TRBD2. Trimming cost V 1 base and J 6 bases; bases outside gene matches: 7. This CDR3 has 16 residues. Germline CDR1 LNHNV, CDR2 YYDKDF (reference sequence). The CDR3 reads CATSRVGGRDPNEQFF. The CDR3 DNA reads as TGTGCCACCAGCAGAGTCGGCGGGAGGGACCCCAATGAGCAGTTCTTC.

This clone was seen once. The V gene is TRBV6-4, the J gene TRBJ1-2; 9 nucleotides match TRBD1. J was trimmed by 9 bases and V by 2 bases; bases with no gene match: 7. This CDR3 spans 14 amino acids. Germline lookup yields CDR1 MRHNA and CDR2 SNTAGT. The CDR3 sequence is CASSDGTGHLSYTF. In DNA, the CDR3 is TGTGCCAGCAGTGACGGGACAGGGCACTTAAGCTACACCTTC.

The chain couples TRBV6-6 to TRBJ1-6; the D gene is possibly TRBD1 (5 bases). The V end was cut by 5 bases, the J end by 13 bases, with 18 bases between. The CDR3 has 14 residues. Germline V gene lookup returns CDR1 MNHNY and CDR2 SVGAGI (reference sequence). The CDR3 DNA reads TGTGCCAGCAGTAGACCGGGACTTCAGGCGCCCCTCCACTTT. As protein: CASSRPGLQAPLHF.

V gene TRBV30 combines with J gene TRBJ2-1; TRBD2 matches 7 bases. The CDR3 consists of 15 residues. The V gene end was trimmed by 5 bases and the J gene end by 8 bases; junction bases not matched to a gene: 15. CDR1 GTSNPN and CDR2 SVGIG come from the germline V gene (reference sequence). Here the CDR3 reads CAWEGRRGSVYEQFF. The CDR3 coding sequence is TGTGCCTGGGAGGGCCGACGCGGGAGTGTGTATGAGCAGTTCTTC.

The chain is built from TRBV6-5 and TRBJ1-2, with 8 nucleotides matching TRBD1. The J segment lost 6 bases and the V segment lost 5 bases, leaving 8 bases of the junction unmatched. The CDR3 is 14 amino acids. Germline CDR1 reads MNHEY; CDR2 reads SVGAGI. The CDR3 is CASSRQGRQHGYTF. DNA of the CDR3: TGTGCCAGCAGTAGACAGGGGCGCCAACATGGCTACACCTTC.